This record concerns one T cell receptor (beta chain) sequence. In its sample, this clonotype was seen many times. The specificity of this receptor is unknown. Base quality data are lacking; no much larger clone is found one base away. V gives up 3 bases and J gives up 0 bases, and the segment between their germline ends measures 16 bases. Its CDR3 holds 16 amino acids, cysteine through phenylalanine. Just the 48-base CDR3 DNA is kept, in frame starting at base 1. CDR1 and CDR2, per the germline V gene, are SGHRS and YFSETQ. These data come from a study of T-cell memory formation after mild COVID-19 (dated by TCRdb to 2020 to 2023). About the investigation overall: Most TCR sequence clusters were specific to one of the two donors. Longitudinal TCRalpha and TCRbeta repertoire sequencing tracked T-cell clones expanding and contracting after mild COVID-19 in two donors. The cohort comprised two young, previously healthy adult volunteers, one female and one male. Overall study outcomes, separate from this receptor: From day 15 to 85, contracting clones showed balanced CD4/CD8 phenotypes, whereas a second wave of clones that expanded from day 15 to 37 leaned towards CD4+. The study covered only two mild cases, and larger cohorts including severe cases with pre-infection samples were considered necessary. Some responding clones were detected in pre-infection memory, which suggested that pre-existing cross-reactive memory T cells had joined the SARS-CoV-2 response. SARS-CoV-2 specificity was not confirmed for the second-wave clones peaking on day 37. Contracting CD4+ clones turned up mainly in the CM and EM memory subsets, whereas EMRA was where CD8+ clones were enriched.

Data came from an Illumina NovaSeq 6000. Using 5'RACE with constant-segment primers, TCRalpha and TCRbeta cDNA libraries were constructed, with sample barcodes and unique molecular identifiers added in the process. RNA was extracted from every sample with Trizol reagent. Libraries were amplified in two PCR steps, with a second sample barcode and Illumina TruSeq adapters added in the second step. Libraries were sequenced on an Illumina NovaSeq with 2 x 150 bp paired-end reads. The original pipeline was this. With migec v1.2.7, reads were demultiplexed and then collapsed into UMI-guided consensus sequences. Using mixcr v2.1.11, UMI consensuses were aligned to TRA and TRB V and J templates and then assembled into clonotypes. Expanded or contracted clonotypes were those called significant by both edgeR and NoisET, with noise models trained on biological replicates. For edgeR calls, the thresholds were a false discovery rate-adjusted p below 0.01 and a log2 fold-change of 1. PCA with hierarchical clustering of max-normalized trajectories of the 1000 most abundant clonotypes was used as exploratory dynamics analysis. Separately sequenced CD4+ and CD8+ repertoires were used to assign a CD4 or CD8 phenotype to each responding clone. The public sequencing data were trimmed at Q25 with fastp and processed into clonotypes with MiXCR by TCRdb, which kept only in-frame beta chains. Duplicate CDR3 protein sequences are folded into a single record with the most common DNA and genes. The V and J calls, along with clone size, are taken from TCRdb and not from the paper's own processing. This sample gives about 400,000 distinct CDR3 sequences in total; about an eighth of them show up just once. The top ten clones comprise roughly 22% of the sample.

Ficoll-Paque density gradient centrifugation was the method used to isolate PBMCs. The chain is encoded by TRBV5-1 joined to TRBJ2-7, with the identity of the D gene unclear. This TCR came from a man younger than 30 who had mild COVID-19 (a few samples of this study predate the infection). The sample titles of this study are shuffled in the database, so cell type and time point are left out; the donor was told from shared clones. The material sequenced was PBMCs or a T cell subset sorted from them (not recorded which). The DNA reads as follows: TGCGCCAGCAGCTCGCTCGGCTGGAAGGACTCCTACGAGCAGTACTTC. This sequence encodes CASSSLGWKDSYEQYF.